This TCR beta chain was captured by sequencing in a study of early T cells in non-severe SARS-CoV-2 infection. On the study more broadly: Unpaired chains resulted from sequencing bulk RNA of unsorted whole blood.

In its sample, this clonotype was seen a few times. The antigen is unknown. Unique molecular identifiers were attached to individual cDNA molecules. TCRdb used MiXCR to reprocess the 5' RACE reads, holding one entry per CDR3 protein. The table records tens of thousands of distinct CDR3 sequences, 6.3% of them present only once. Trimming shortened V by 6 bases and J by 7 bases, and 9 bases separated the two germline ends. CDR1 is WSHSY, CDR2 SAAADI, per germline. The CDR3 contains 11 residues. General study findings and limits: The matching step, a VDJdb search, favored anti-spike CD8 responses and missed private and CD4 specificities.

The origin of this receptor is an adult who was a healthcare worker with PCR-confirmed SARS-CoV-2 infection or an uninfected control (not recorded which). This chain uses TRBV10-2 with TRBJ1-1; tentative D call: TRBD1 (6 bases). The sequencing input was whole blood. The CDR3: CASRGGLEAFF. For the CDR3, the DNA is TGCGCCAGCAGAGGGGGACTTGAAGCTTTCTTT.